This T cell receptor beta chain originates from a study of cytomegalovirus exposure and HLA in healthy donors. Germline CDR1 reads GTSNPN; CDR2 reads SVGIG (reference sequence). The CDR3 has 15 amino acids. Trimming took 4 bases from V and 1 from J, leaving 16 bases between them. 60 Vbeta and 13 Jbeta primers were used in PCR. Measured with immunoSEQ multiplex PCR; TCRdb has only the in-frame clones, and not every one. The sample data list under 90,000 clones. The chain employs TRBV30 and TRBJ1-1; D is unclear. The sequence came from a female donor in good health and CMV-seropositive. The specimen sequenced was PBMCs. The CDR3 region is CAWIPGWKANTEAFF. CDR3 sequence (DNA): TGTGCCTGGATTCCAGGTTGGAAAGCGAACACTGAAGCTTTCTTT.